Presented here are 11 T cell receptor beta chains from one specimen sequenced in a study of T cell responses to AZD1222 COVID-19 vaccine. Some clones are missing from TCRdb's copy, which holds only in-frame ones; the method was immunoSEQ multiplex PCR. The data contain under 150,000 clones, 75% to 85% of them seen just once; the ten biggest clones take up 6.5% to 8.5%. The source material was peripheral blood, sampled 28 days after the second dose of the MenACWY control vaccine. The origin of the receptors is an adult who received the MenACWY meningococcal vaccine as a control.

This chain links TRBV9 with TRBJ2-3; D is ambiguous. Trimming took off 0 bases at V and 1 base at J, with 9 bases between the two ends. The CDR3 is 15 amino acids. Germline lookup yields CDR1 SGDLS and CDR2 YYNGEE. The CDR3 region has the DNA TGTGCCAGCAGCGTAGGGGGTTTTGGCACAGATACGCAGTATTTT. Translated: CASSVGGFGTDTQYF.

The chain employs TRBV12-5 and TRBJ1-4, with 9 positions matching TRBD1. The J segment lost 8 bases and the V segment lost 1 base, leaving 2 bases of the junction unmatched. This CDR3 has 14 amino acids. CDR1 is LGHNT and CDR2 is FRNRAP in the germline V gene. CDR3 residues: CASGLDRGHEKLFF. The DNA of the CDR3 is TGTGCTAGTGGTTTGGACAGGGGGCACGAAAAACTGTTTTTT.

The chain uses TRBV12-5 and TRBJ2-3, with 13 bases lining up with TRBD2. V lost 9 bases and J lost 0; bases outside the gene matches: 15. Germline V gene lookup returns CDR1 LGHNT and CDR2 FRNRAP. CDR3 length: 19 residues. In DNA form, the CDR3 reads TGTGCTAGATACGCGGGACTAGCGGGGTGGGGTTGGAGCACAGATACGCAGTATTTT. Encoded protein: CARYAGLAGWGWSTDTQYF.

This chain uses TRBV28 with TRBJ2-6; possible D gene TRBD1, 5 bases. There are 15 residues in the CDR3. Germline V gives CDR1 MDHEN, CDR2 SYDVKM. V was clipped by 11 bases and J by 0 bases, with 14 bases between them. CDR3 in DNA: TGTGCCCACCGGGCAGGGAACTCTGGGGCCAACGTCCTGACTTTC. This gives the protein CAHRAGNSGANVLTF.

This sequence joins TRBV11-2 and TRBJ2-7, with D maybe TRBD2 (5 bases). CDR1 is SGHAT and CDR2 is FQNNGV in the germline V gene. V shed 1 base and J shed 6 bases, with 7 bases lying between them. CDR3 length: 12 residues. As DNA, the CDR3 is TGTGCCAGCAGCTTAGTCGGGATCGAGCAGTACGTC. Translated: CASSLVGIEQYV.

J is TRBJ2-3 and V is TRBV6-4; 10 bases are shared with TRBD2. The CDR3 consists of 15 residues. Trimming cost V 6 bases and J 1 base; bases outside gene matches: 4. In germline, CDR1 is MRHNA, CDR2 SNTAGT. The CDR3 loop reads CASSLTSGGTDTQYF. The CDR3 nucleotides are TGTGCCAGCAGCCTTACTAGCGGGGGCACAGATACGCAGTATTTT.

This chain uses TRBV5-1 with TRBJ1-1; TRBD1 might be the D (6 bases). The germline V gene has CDR1 SGHRS and CDR2 YFSETQ. V gave up 1 base and J gave up 0 bases, with 16 bases separating them. The CDR3 covers 17 residues. CDR3 region: CASSLRATGDMNTEAFF. CDR3 coding DNA: TGCGCCAGCAGCTTGAGGGCGACTGGGGACATGAACACTGAAGCTTTCTTT.

The V gene is TRBV5-1, the J gene TRBJ2-3; TRBD2 matches at 12 bases. The CDR3 extends over 15 amino acids. Trimming at V came to 2 bases and at J to 5 bases, leaving 3 bases not matched to a gene. Germline assignment: CDR1 SGHRS and CDR2 YFSETQ. This CDR3 is CASSLLAGGGDTQYF. The CDR3 DNA sequence: TGCGCCAGCAGCTTACTAGCGGGGGGTGGAGATACGCAGTATTTT.

In this sample, this clone turned up once. The chain recombines TRBV15 with TRBJ1-5; D is undetermined. The CDR3 length is 18 residues. Germline V CDR1 and CDR2: LNHNV, YYDKDF (reference sequence). V gave up 1 base and J gave up 0 bases, with 16 bases separating them. CDR3 in DNA: TGTGCCACCAGCAGAGCTTTTGGACGGCTTCTTAGCAATCAGCCCCAGCATTTT. Translation gives CATSRAFGRLLSNQPQHF.

The J gene is TRBJ1-4, the V gene TRBV6-5, with 7 bases aligning to TRBD1. In germline, CDR1 is MNHEY, CDR2 SVGAGI. Trimming cost V 6 bases and J 4 bases; bases outside gene matches: 5. The length of the CDR3 is 14 residues. CDR3 sequence: CASSRDRLNEKLFF. CDR3 nucleotides: TGTGCCAGCAGCCGGGACAGACTTAATGAAAAACTGTTTTTT.

The chain carries TRBV14 and TRBJ1-4; D is undetermined. The V gene's germline CDR1 is SGHDN and CDR2 FVKESK. V gave up 5 bases and J gave up 5 bases, with 9 bases separating them. This CDR3 has 13 amino acids. CDR3 region: CASSVRPNEKLFF. Written as DNA, the CDR3 is TGTGCCAGCAGCGTTAGACCGAATGAAAAACTGTTTTTT.